Here is one T cell receptor beta chain with its context. The source of the sample is a study of blood T cell repertoires in COVID-19. On the study more broadly: Samples came from the United States, Italy and Spain, spanning acute and convalescent COVID-19. The cDNA or gDNA used as material had been derived from T cells, B-cell-depleted T cells, or PBMCs.

V lost 4 bases to trimming and J lost 5 bases; unmatched junction nucleotides: 8. The CDR3 has 15 residues. Germline V gene data show CDR1 as SGHNT and CDR2 as YENEEA. Per the original data handling: From reference gene primer amplification, estimates of nucleated cell counts were derived. The method was immunoSEQ multiplex PCR; TCRdb's version includes in-frame clones alone and lacks a portion of them. From that table come the V and J calls and clone size; the DNA was used to work out D and trimming. The table shows 110,000 or so clones, with 81% occurring only once. The V gene is TRBV11-3, the J gene TRBJ2-7; 10 bases line up with TRBD2. The specimen was peripheral blood. The origin of this receptor is a human donor in a cohort sampled during active COVID-19. In nucleotides, the CDR3 is TGTGCCAGCAGCTCTACTAGCGGGAATCGGAACGAGCAGTACTTC. Its translation is CASSSTSGNRNEQYF.